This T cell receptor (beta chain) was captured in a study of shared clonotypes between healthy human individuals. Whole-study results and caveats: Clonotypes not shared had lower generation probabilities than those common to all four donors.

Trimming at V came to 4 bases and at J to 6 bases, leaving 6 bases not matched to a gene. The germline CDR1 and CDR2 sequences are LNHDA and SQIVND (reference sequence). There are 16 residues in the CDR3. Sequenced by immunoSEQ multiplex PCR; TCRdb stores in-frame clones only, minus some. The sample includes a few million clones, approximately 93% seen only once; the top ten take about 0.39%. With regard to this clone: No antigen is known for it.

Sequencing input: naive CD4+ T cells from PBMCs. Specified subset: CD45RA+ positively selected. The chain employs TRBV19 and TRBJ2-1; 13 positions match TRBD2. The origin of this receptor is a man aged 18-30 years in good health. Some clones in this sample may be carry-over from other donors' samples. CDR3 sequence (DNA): TGTGCCAGTAGTACACTAGCGGGAGGGCCCCCCAATGAGCAGTTCTTC. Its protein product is CASSTLAGGPPNEQFF.